This TCR beta chain was obtained from a study of blood T cell repertoires in COVID-19. Profiled with immunoSEQ multiplex PCR; TCRdb holds only in-frame clones, not every one. The table shows roughly 80,000 clones, with almost 85% occurring only once. The TCR sequence derives from a human donor in a cohort sampled during active COVID-19. The sequencing input was peripheral blood.

Written as DNA, the CDR3 is TGTGCCAGCAGCCCGGGGAGGTCACCCCTCCACTTT. It specifies CASSPGRSPLHF. The chain is built from TRBV27 and TRBJ1-6; D not certain. The V end lost 6 bases, the J end lost 10 bases, and 10 bases lay between the germline ends. The CDR3 consists of 12 residues. CDR1 and CDR2 from the germline V gene are MNHEY and SMNVEV (reference sequence).